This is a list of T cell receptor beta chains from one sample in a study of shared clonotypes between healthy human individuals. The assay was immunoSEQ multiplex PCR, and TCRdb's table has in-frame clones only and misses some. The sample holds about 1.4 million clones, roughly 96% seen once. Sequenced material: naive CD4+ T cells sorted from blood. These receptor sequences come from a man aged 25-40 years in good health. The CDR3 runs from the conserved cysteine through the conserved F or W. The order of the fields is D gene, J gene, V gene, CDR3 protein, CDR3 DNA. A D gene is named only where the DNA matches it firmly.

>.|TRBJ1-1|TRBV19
CASRDRNTEAFF
TGTGCCAGTAGGGACAGGAACACTGAAGCTTTCTTT
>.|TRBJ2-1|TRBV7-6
CASSLMTFNEQFF
TGTGCCAGCAGCTTAATGACATTCAATGAGCAGTTCTTC
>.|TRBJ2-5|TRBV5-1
CASSHGQTQETQYF
TGCGCCAGCAGCCATGGACAGACGCAAGAGACCCAGTACTTC
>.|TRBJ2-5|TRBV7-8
CASSLGPGRQETQYF
TGTGCCAGCAGCTTAGGGCCCGGCAGACAAGAGACCCAGTACTTC
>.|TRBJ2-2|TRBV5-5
CASSLTATAGELFF
TGTGCCAGCAGCTTAACAGCGACGGCCGGGGAGCTGTTTTTT
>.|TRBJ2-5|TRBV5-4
CASSASGLQETQYF
TGTGCCAGCAGCGCTTCAGGGCTGCAAGAGACCCAGTACTTC
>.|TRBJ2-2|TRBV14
CASSPTHFAGELFF
TGTGCCAGCAGCCCTACACACTTCGCCGGGGAGCTGTTTTTT
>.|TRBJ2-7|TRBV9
CASSTTVTDYEQYF
TGTGCCAGCAGCACGACAGTAACGGACTACGAGCAGTACTTC
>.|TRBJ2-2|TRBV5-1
CASGGTSNTGELFF
TGCGCCAGCGGGGGAACCTCGAACACCGGGGAGCTGTTTTTT
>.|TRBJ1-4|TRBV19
CASSMTPRGGEKLFF
TGTGCCAGTAGTATGACCCCCAGGGGAGGCGAAAAACTGTTTTTT
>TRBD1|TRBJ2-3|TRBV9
CASSARQGPPNTDTQYF
TGTGCCAGCAGCGCCCGACAGGGCCCCCCCAACACAGATACGCAGTATTTT
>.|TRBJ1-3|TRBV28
CASSFARTETRNTIYF
TGTGCCAGCAGTTTTGCTCGGACAGAGACCCGAAACACCATATATTTT
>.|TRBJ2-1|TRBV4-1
CASSLQGGGEQFF
TGCGCCAGCAGCCTTCAAGGGGGTGGTGAGCAGTTCTTC
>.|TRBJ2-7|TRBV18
CASSPSVEQYF
TGTGCCAGCTCACCCTCGGTCGAGCAGTACTTC
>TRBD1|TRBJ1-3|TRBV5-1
CASSIFGTGTGSGNTIYF
TGCGCCAGCAGCATTTTCGGTACTGGGACAGGCTCTGGAAACACCATATATTTT
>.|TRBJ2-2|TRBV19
CASSRQVLDGELFF
TGTGCCAGTAGTAGACAGGTCTTAGACGGGGAGCTGTTTTTT